This T cell receptor (beta chain) was obtained from a study of blood T cell repertoires in COVID-19. As for the study in general: The United States, Italy and Spain supplied acute and convalescent COVID-19 samples. Sources were T cells, B-cell-depleted T cells, or PBMCs; the material itself was cDNA or gDNA.

As processed by the authors: Amplified reference gene primers provided the basis for estimating nucleated cell counts. Assay used: immunoSEQ multiplex PCR; TCRdb lists only in-frame clones, some missing. The DNA gave D and trimming, while V, J and clone size come from that table. The sample lists over 140,000 clones; 70% to 80% were seen once. The table lists this clone with a few counts. This clonotype was obtained from a woman older than 75 with active or convalescent COVID-19. Material: peripheral blood.

CDR3 in DNA: TGTGCCTGGAGAGGGGCAACGGAGAATCAGCCCCAGCATTTT. Translated: CAWRGATENQPQHF. The rearrangement joins TRBV30 to TRBJ1-5, with D possibly matching TRBD1 (5 bases). The CDR3 sequence is 14 residues long. CDR1 is GTSNPN, CDR2 SVGIG, per germline (reference sequence). The V and J ends lost 3 bases and 4 bases respectively, with 13 bases between them.